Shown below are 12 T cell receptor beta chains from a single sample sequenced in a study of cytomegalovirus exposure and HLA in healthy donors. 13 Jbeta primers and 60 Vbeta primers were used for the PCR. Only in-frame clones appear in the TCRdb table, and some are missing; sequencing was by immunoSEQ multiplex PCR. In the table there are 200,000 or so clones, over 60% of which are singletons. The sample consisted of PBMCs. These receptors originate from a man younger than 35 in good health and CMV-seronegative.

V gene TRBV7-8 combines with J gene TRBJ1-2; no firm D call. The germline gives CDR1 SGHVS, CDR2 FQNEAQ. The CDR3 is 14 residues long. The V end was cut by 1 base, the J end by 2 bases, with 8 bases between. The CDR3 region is CASSLGAANYGYTF. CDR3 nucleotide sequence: TGTGCCAGCAGCTTAGGGGCAGCCAACTATGGCTACACCTTC.

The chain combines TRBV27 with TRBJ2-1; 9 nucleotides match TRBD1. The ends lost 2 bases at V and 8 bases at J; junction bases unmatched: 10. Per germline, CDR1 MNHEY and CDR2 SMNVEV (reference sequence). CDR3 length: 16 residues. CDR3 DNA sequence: TGTGCCAGCAGTTTAGGACAGGGGCCTCTAATGGATGAGCAGTTCTTC. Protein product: CASSLGQGPLMDEQFF.

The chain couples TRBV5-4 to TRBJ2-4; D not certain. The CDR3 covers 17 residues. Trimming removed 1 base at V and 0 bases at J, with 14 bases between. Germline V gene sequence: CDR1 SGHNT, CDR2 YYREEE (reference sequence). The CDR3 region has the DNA TGTGCCAGCAGCTTGCGCCGTCCCCTACTAGCCAAAAACATTCAGTACTTC. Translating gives CASSLRRPLLAKNIQYF.

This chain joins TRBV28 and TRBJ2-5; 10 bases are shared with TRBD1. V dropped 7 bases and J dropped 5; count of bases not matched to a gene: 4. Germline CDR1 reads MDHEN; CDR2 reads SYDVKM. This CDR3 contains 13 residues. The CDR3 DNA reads TGTGCCAGCACATGGACAGGGGGGGAGACCCAGTACTTC. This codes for CASTWTGGETQYF.

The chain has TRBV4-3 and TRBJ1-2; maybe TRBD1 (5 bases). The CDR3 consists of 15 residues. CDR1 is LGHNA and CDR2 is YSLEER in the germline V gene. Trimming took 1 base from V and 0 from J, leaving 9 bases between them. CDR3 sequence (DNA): TGCGCCAGCAGCCAAGTTAGGGGTGCTAACTATGGCTACACCTTC. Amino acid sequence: CASSQVRGANYGYTF.

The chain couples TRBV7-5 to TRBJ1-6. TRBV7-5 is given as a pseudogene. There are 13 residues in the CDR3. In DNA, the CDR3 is TGTGCCGGGAGGAGTCCAGGTAATTCACCCCTCCACTTT. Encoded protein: CAGRSPGNSPLHF.

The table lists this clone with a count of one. The CDR3 reads CASSFQMNTEAFF. In DNA, the CDR3 is TGTGCCAGCAGTTTCCAAATGAACACTGAAGCTTTCTTT. V gene TRBV27 combines with J gene TRBJ1-1; D remains ambiguous. The CDR3 has 13 residues. V was shortened by 3 bases and J by 0 bases, with 5 bases between the two germline ends. CDR1 is MNHEY and CDR2 is SMNVEV in the germline V gene (reference sequence).

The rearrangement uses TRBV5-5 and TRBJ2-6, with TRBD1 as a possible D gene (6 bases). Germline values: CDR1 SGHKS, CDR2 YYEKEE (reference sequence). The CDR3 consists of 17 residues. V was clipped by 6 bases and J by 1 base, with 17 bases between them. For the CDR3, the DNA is TGTGCCAGCATCCAGGGGTTAGACGGTTCTGGGGCCAACGTCCTGACTTTC. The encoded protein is CASIQGLDGSGANVLTF.

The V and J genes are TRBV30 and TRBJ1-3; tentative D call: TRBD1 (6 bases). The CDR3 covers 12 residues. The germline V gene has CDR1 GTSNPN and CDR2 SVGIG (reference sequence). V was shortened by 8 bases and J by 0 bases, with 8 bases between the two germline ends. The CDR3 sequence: CARQVSGNTIYF. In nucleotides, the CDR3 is TGTGCCCGACAGGTCTCTGGAAACACCATATATTTT.

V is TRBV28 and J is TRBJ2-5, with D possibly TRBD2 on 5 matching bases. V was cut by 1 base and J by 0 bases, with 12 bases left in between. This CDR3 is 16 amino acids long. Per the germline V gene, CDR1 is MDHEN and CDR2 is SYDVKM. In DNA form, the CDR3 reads TGTGCCAGCAGTTTATTATCGAGGGCGTACCAAGAGACCCAGTACTTC. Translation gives CASSLLSRAYQETQYF.

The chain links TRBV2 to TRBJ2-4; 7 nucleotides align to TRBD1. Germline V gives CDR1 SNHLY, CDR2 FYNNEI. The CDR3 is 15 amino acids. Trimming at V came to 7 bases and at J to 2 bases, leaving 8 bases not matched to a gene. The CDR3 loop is CASTRTGASKNIQYF. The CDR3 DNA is TGTGCCAGCACCCGGACAGGAGCCTCCAAAAACATTCAGTACTTC.

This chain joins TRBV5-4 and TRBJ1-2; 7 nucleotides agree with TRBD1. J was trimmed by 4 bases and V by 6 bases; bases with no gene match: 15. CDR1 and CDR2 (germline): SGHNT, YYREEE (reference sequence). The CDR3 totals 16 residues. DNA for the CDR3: TGTGCCAGCAAGGGGGGTTGGACAGGAACGATCTATGGCTACACCTTC. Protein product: CASKGGWTGTIYGYTF.